Each of the 15 T cell receptor beta chains below was sequenced from the same sample in a study of OX40 agonist ivuxolimab in advanced cancers. Using immunoSEQ multiplex PCR, the repertoire was profiled, and TCRdb retains in-frame clones only, with some absent. The sample holds tens of thousands of clones; 89% are singletons and the top ten take more than 15%. Sample: CD4+ or CD8+ T cells sorted from blood, taken in a trial of the OX40 agonist ivuxolimab. The receptors were sampled from an adult with an advanced solid tumor such as melanoma, head and neck, liver or kidney cancer.

J is TRBJ1-5 and V is TRBV5-8; D might be TRBD1 (6 bases). The length of the CDR3 is 14 residues. V lost 6 bases and J lost 3, with 13 bases in between. In germline, CDR1 is SGHTS, CDR2 YDEGEE. CDR3 sequence reads: CASMGAEVNQPQHF. DNA for the CDR3: TGTGCCAGCATGGGGGCAGAGGTCAATCAGCCCCAGCATTTT. The full variable domain, its missing parts supplied by reference TRBV5-8 and TRBJ1-5, is EAGVTQSPTHLIKTRGQQATLRCSPISGHTSVYWYQQALGLGLQFLLWYDEGEERNRGNFPPRFSGRQFPNYSSELNVNALELEDSALYLCASMGAEVNQPQHFGDGTRLSIL.

The gene calls are TRBV7-9 and TRBJ2-3; TRBD2 is a possible D gene (6 bases). Germline assignment: CDR1 SEHNR and CDR2 FQNEAQ (reference sequence). The CDR3 has 15 residues. V shed 0 bases and J shed 3 bases, with 10 bases lying between them. The CDR3 here is CASSLAVTRTDTQYF. In nucleotides, the CDR3 is TGTGCCAGCAGCTTAGCAGTGACTAGGACAGATACGCAGTATTTT. Together with reference TRBV7-9 and TRBJ2-3, the CDR3 gives the full variable domain: DTGVSQNPRHKITKRGQNVTFRCDPISEHNRLYWYRQTLGQGPEFLTYFQNEAQLEKSRLLSDRFSAERPKGSFSTLEIQRTEQGDSAMYLCASSLAVTRTDTQYFGPGTRLTVL.

This chain joins TRBV5-1 and TRBJ1-4; no clear D. The CDR3 contains 13 residues. V was clipped by 1 base and J by 7 bases, with 8 bases between them. Germline CDR1 is SGHRS and CDR2 is YFSETQ. CDR3 loop: CASSLSSSEKLFF. The CDR3 nucleotides are TGCGCCAGCAGCTTGTCCTCTTCTGAAAAACTGTTTTTT.

The J gene is TRBJ2-7, the V gene TRBV5-6, with 9 bases fitting TRBD2. Germline CDR1 reads SGHDT; CDR2 reads YYEEEE. This CDR3 contains 13 residues. The J segment lost 6 bases and the V segment lost 6 bases, leaving 7 bases of the junction unmatched. In DNA form, the CDR3 reads TGTGCCAGCACACTAGCGGGTAGAAGCGAGCAGTACTTC. This sequence encodes CASTLAGRSEQYF.

CDR3 bases: TGCGCCAGCAGCCACAATCAGCGGGATATGTCTCCCCCAATCTACGAGCAGTACTTC. Translating it yields CASSHNQRDMSPPIYEQYF. The gene calls are TRBV4-3 and TRBJ2-7; 7 bases match TRBD2. Germline CDR1 and CDR2: LGHNA and YSLEER. J was trimmed by 3 bases and V by 3 bases; bases with no gene match: 20. The CDR3 consists of 19 residues.

This clone was seen only once. V and J are TRBV15 and TRBJ1-5, with a possible D match to TRBD1 (5 bases). Per germline, CDR1 LNHNV and CDR2 YYDKDF (reference sequence). V was clipped by 0 bases and J by 5 bases, with 11 bases between them. This CDR3 spans 15 amino acids. The CDR3 is CATSRDGRADQPQHF. The CDR3 nucleotides read TGTGCCACCAGCAGAGATGGCAGGGCCGATCAGCCCCAGCATTTT. Filled out from reference TRBV15 and TRBJ1-5, the complete variable domain reads DAMVIQNPRYQVTQFGKPVTLSCSQTLNHNVMYWYQQKSSQAPKLLFHYYDKDFNNEADTPDNFQSRRPNTSFCFLDIRSPGLGDTAMYLCATSRDGRADQPQHFGDGTRLSIL.

The CDR3 DNA follows: TGTGCCAGCAGCTCCTCCGAGGGGGAAGAGACCCAGTACTTC. Its protein is CASSSSEGEETQYF. V and J are TRBV7-3 and TRBJ2-5, with a weak D call TRBD1 (6 bases). Germline V gene sequence: CDR1 SGHTA, CDR2 FQGTGA. Trimming removed 4 bases from V and 3 bases from J, with 12 bases in between. This CDR3 has 14 amino acids.

The V call is TRBV19, the J call TRBJ2-2, with D possibly being TRBD1 (5 bases). This CDR3 comprises 14 residues. Germline lookup yields CDR1 LNHDA and CDR2 SQIVND (reference sequence). Trimming took 5 bases from V and 6 from J, leaving 13 bases between them. In DNA, the CDR3 is TGTGCCAGTAGTCCCACAGGCGTTGCCGGGGAGCTGTTTTTT. It specifies CASSPTGVAGELFF. Full variable domain (missing parts from reference TRBV19 and TRBJ2-2): DGGITQSPKYLFRKEGQNVTLSCEQNLNHDAMYWYRQDPGQGLRLIYYSQIVNDFQKGDIAEGYSVSREKKESFPLTVTSAQKNPTAFYLCASSPTGVAGELFFGEGSRLTVL.

The chain carries TRBV27 and TRBJ2-1, with 7 bases that match TRBD2. The J segment lost 7 bases and the V segment lost 0 bases, leaving 6 bases of the junction unmatched. Germline V gene sequence: CDR1 MNHEY, CDR2 SMNVEV (reference sequence). This CDR3 region has 15 residues. CDR3 sequence reads: CASSLSRDGGNEQFF. The CDR3 DNA sequence: TGTGCCAGCAGTTTATCCCGGGACGGGGGGAATGAGCAGTTCTTC.

This chain links TRBV5-6 with TRBJ2-7; D possibly uses TRBD1 or TRBD2 (5 bases each). Germline-derived CDR1 and CDR2 are SGHDT and YYEEEE. Deletions cut 4 bases from V and 6 bases from J, with 20 bases between. This CDR3 has 15 amino acids. The CDR3 region has the DNA TGTGCCAGCAGCCCCGGGTGGGGACCCTTAGGCGAGCAGTACTTC. Its translation is CASSPGWGPLGEQYF.

The chain couples TRBV6-5 to TRBJ2-2; weak D call: TRBD2 (6 bases). V lost 2 bases, J lost 4 bases, and 8 bases lay in between. The germline V gene encodes CDR1 MNHEY and CDR2 SVGAGI. This CDR3 contains 14 residues. This chain's CDR3 is CASSYRGGTGELFF. Written as DNA, the CDR3 is TGTGCCAGCAGTTACCGGGGAGGCACCGGGGAGCTGTTTTTT.

The rearrangement joins TRBV11-2 to TRBJ2-7, with TRBD1 as a possible D gene (6 bases). Trimming pared 1 base from V and 3 bases from J, leaving 10 bases between. The CDR3 sequence is 14 residues long. The germline gives CDR1 SGHAT, CDR2 FQNNGV. In nucleotides, the CDR3 is TGTGCCAGCAGCTTAGCCACAGGGATCTACGAGCAGTACTTC. Translating it yields CASSLATGIYEQYF. The full variable domain, with the rest looked up from reference TRBV11-2 and TRBJ2-7, is EAGVAQSPRYKIIEKRQSVAFWCNPISGHATLYWYQQILGQGPKLLIQFQNNGVVDDSQLPKDRFSAERLKGVDSTLKIQPAKLEDSAVYLCASSLATGIYEQYFGPGTRLTVT.

The chain is built from TRBV5-1 and TRBJ2-7; D may correspond to TRBD1 or TRBD2 (6 bases each). V lost 3 bases and J 6 bases, leaving 7 bases between the germline ends. Germline V gene lookup returns CDR1 SGHRS and CDR2 YFSETQ. This CDR3 region has 11 residues. This CDR3 reads CASSSGAEQYF. CDR3 nucleotides: TGCGCCAGCAGCTCGGGGGCCGAGCAGTACTTC.

Written as DNA, the CDR3 is TGTGCCAGCAGTCTAGCGGGAAGGGGCGAGCAGTACTTC. Translation: CASSLAGRGEQYF. This rearrangement joins TRBV6-5 to TRBJ2-5; 9 bases are a match to TRBD2. The J call may be mistaken, given a closer DNA end match to TRBJ2-7. The CDR3 loop spans 13 amino acids. Germline V gene sequence: CDR1 MNHEY, CDR2 SVGAGI.

The chain carries TRBV27 and TRBJ2-4; 9 bases line up with TRBD1. Germline V gene sequence: CDR1 MNHEY, CDR2 SMNVEV (reference sequence). The CDR3 length is 15 residues. With 2 bases clipped from V and 4 bases from J, the junction kept 3 bases outside the gene matches. The CDR3 protein is CASSLAGTGKNIQYF. CDR3 DNA sequence: TGTGCCAGCAGTTTAGCCGGGACAGGGAAAAACATTCAGTACTTC.